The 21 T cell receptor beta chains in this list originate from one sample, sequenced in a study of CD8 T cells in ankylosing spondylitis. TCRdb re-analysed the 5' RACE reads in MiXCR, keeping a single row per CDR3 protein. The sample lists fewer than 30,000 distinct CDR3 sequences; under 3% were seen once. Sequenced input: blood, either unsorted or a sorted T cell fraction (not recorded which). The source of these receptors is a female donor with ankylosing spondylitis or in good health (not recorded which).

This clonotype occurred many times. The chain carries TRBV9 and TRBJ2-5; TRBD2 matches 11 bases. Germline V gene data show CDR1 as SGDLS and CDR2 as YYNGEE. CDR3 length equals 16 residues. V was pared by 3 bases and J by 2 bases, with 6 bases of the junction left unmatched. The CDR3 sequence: CASSAGTSGIQETQYF. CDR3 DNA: TGTGCCAGCAGCGCCGGGACTAGCGGTATTCAAGAGACCCAGTACTTC.

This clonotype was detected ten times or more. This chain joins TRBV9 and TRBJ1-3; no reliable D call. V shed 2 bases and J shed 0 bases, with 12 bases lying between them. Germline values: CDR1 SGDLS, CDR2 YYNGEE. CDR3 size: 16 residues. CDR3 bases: TGTGCCAGCAGCGTCGGGGTCCCCAGCTCTGGAAACACCATATATTTT. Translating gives CASSVGVPSSGNTIYF.

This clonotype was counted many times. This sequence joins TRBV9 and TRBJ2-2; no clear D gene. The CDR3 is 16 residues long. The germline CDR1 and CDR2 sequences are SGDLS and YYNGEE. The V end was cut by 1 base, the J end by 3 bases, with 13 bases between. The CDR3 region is CASSVLPRADTGELFF. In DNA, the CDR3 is TGTGCCAGCAGCGTATTGCCTCGCGCCGACACCGGGGAGCTGTTTTTT.

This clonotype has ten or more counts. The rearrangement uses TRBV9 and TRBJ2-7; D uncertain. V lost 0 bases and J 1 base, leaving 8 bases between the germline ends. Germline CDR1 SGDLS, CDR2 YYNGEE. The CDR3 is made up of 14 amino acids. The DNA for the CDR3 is TGTGCCAGCAGCGTAGCCGACACTTCCTACGAGCAGTACTTC. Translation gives CASSVADTSYEQYF. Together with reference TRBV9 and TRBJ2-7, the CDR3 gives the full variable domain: DSGVTQTPKHLITATGQRVTLRCSPRSGDLSVYWYQQSLDQGLQFLIQYYNGEERAKGNILERFSAQQFPDLHSELNLSSLELGDSALYFCASSVADTSYEQYFGPGTRLTVT.

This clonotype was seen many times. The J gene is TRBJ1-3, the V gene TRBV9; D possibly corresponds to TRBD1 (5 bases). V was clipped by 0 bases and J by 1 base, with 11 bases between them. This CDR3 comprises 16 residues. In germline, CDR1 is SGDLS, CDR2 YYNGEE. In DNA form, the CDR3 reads TGTGCCAGCAGCGTAGGACGAAGACAGTCTGGAAACACCATATATTTT. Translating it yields CASSVGRRQSGNTIYF.

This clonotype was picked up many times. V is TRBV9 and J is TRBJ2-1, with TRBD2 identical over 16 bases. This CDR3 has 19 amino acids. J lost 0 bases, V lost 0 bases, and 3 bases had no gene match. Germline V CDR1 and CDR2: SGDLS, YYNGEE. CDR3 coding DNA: TGTGCCAGCAGCGTAGTGGGACTAGCGGGGGGGAGCTCCTACAATGAGCAGTTCTTC. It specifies CASSVVGLAGGSSYNEQFF.

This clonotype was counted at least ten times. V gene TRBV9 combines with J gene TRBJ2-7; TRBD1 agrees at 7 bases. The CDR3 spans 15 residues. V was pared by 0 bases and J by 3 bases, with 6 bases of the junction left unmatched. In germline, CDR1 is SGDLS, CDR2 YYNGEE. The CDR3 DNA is TGTGCCAGCAGCGTAGGACAGGGCCAAAACTACGAGCAGTACTTC. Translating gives CASSVGQGQNYEQYF.

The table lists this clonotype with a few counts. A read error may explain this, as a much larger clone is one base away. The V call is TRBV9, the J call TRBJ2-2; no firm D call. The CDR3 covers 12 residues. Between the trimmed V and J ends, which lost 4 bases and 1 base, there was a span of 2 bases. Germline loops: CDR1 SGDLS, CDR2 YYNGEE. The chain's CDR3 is CASSQNTGELFF. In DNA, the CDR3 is TGTGCCAGCAGCCAGAACACCGGGGAGCTGTTTTTT. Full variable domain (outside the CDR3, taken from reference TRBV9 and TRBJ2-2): DSGVTQTPKHLITATGQRVTLRCSPRSGDLSVYWYQQSLDQGLQFLIQYYNGEERAKGNILERFSAQQFPDLHSELNLSSLELGDSALYFCASSQNTGELFFGEGSRLTVL.

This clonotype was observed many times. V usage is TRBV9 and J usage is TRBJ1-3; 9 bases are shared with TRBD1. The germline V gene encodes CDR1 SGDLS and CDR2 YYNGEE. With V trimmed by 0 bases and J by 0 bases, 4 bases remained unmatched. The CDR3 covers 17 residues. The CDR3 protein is CASSVGGQGSSGNTIYF. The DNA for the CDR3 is TGTGCCAGCAGCGTAGGGGGACAGGGAAGCTCTGGAAACACCATATATTTT.

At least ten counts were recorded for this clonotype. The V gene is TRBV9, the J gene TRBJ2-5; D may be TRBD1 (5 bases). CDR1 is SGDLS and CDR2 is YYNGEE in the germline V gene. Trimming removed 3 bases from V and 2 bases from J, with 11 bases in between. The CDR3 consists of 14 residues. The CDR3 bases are TGTGCCAGCAGCGCCCGACAGTCGCAAGAGACCCAGTACTTC. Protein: CASSARQSQETQYF.

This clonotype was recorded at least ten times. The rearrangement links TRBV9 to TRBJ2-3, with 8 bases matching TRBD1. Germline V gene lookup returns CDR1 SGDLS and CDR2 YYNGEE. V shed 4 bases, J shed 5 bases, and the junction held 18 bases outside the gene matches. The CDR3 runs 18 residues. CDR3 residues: CASSPGRYGQGEGDTQYF. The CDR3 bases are TGTGCCAGCAGCCCAGGCCGCTATGGACAGGGAGAAGGAGATACGCAGTATTTT.

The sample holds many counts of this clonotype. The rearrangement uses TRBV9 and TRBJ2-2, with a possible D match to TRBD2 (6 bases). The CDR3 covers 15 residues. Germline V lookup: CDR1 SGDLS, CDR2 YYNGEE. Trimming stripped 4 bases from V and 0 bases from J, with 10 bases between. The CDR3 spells CASSPRETNTGELFF. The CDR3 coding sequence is TGTGCCAGCAGCCCCCGGGAGACGAACACCGGGGAGCTGTTTTTT.

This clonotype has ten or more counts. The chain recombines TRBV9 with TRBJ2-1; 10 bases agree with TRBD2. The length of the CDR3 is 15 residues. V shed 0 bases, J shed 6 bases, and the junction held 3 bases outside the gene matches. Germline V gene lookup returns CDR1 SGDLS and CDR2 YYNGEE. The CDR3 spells CASSVGSGRANEQFF. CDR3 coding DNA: TGTGCCAGCAGCGTAGGAAGCGGGAGGGCCAATGAGCAGTTCTTC. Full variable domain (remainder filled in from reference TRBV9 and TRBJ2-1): DSGVTQTPKHLITATGQRVTLRCSPRSGDLSVYWYQQSLDQGLQFLIQYYNGEERAKGNILERFSAQQFPDLHSELNLSSLELGDSALYFCASSVGSGRANEQFFGPGTRLTVL.

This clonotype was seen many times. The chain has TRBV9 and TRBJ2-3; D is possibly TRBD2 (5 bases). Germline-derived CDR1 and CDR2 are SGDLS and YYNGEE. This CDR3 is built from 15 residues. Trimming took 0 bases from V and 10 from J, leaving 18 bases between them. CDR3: CASSVADAGRASQYF. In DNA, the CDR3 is TGTGCCAGCAGCGTAGCTGATGCGGGCCGTGCCTCGCAGTATTTT.

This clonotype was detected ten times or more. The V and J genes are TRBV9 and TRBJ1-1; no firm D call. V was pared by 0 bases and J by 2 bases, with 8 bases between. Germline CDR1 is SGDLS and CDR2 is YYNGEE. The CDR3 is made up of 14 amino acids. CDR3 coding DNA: TGTGCCAGCAGCGTAGACCACAGAAACACTGAAGCTTTCTTT. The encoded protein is CASSVDHRNTEAFF.

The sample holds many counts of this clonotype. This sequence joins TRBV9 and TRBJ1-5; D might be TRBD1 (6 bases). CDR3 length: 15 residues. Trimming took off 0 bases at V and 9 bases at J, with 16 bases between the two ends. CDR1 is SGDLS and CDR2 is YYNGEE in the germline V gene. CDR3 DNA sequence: TGTGCCAGCAGCGTAGACGGGGGGGCGGTGGGGCCCCAGCATTTT. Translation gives CASSVDGGAVGPQHF.

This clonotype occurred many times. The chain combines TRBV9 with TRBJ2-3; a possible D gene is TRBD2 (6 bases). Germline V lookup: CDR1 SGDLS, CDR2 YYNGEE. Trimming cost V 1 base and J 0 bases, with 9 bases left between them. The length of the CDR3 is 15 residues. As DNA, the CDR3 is TGTGCCAGCAGCGTACTAAGCGGGAGCACAGATACGCAGTATTTT. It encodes CASSVLSGSTDTQYF.

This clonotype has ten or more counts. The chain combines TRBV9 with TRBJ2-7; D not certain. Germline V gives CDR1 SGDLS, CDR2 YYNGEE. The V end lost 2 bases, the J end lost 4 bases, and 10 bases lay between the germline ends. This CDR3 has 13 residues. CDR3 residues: CASSVGLLYEQYF. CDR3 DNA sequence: TGTGCCAGCAGCGTGGGATTACTGTACGAGCAGTACTTC.

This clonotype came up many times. The CDR3 DNA follows: TGTGCCAGCAGCGTAGGAGGTGTGGGACTAGCGGCCCAAGATACGCAGTATTTT. It encodes CASSVGGVGLAAQDTQYF. V and J are TRBV9 and TRBJ2-3; 11 positions agree with TRBD2. Germline V CDR1 and CDR2: SGDLS, YYNGEE. The length of the CDR3 is 18 residues. With V trimmed by 0 bases and J by 5 bases, 11 bases remained unmatched.

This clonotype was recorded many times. The CDR3 coding sequence is TGTGCCAGCAGCGTATCCGGGACAGGTGACTACGAGCAGTACTTC. Protein product: CASSVSGTGDYEQYF. The genes are TRBV9 and TRBJ2-7; 8 bases are a match to TRBD1. The CDR3 spans 15 residues. The ends lost 1 base at V and 3 bases at J; junction bases unmatched: 6. Germline CDR1 and CDR2: SGDLS and YYNGEE.

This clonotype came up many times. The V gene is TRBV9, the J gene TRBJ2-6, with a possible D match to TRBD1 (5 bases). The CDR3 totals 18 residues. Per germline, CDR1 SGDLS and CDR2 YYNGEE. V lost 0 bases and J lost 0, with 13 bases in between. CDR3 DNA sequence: TGTGCCAGCAGCGTAGAAGTAGGGGTGATCTCTGGGGCCAACGTCCTGACTTTC. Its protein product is CASSVEVGVISGANVLTF.